What follows is one TCR beta chain and its context. Its specificity is unknown. CDR3 length: 19 residues. The ends lost 5 bases at V and 6 bases at J; junction bases unmatched: 19. Germline V gene lookup returns CDR1 SGHAT and CDR2 FQNNGV. The data stem from a study of T cell responses to AZD1222 COVID-19 vaccine. Points from the study as a whole: Seropositive at baseline were only a handful of AZD1222 recipients. Repertoire collection took place solely once the T cell response had peaked. Clonal diversity was possibly underestimated, and white British individuals and females predominated among donors.

Pooling was applied to second doses at about 4 or about 12 weeks. Libraries were prepared by immunoSEQ multiplex PCR; TCRdb keeps only in-frame clonotypes and omits some of them. Seen here are approximately 43,000 clones, roughly 88% observed once, and the top ten hold around 25%. This TCR derives from an adult who received the AZD1222 COVID-19 vaccine. The chain uses TRBV11-2 and TRBJ2-3; TRBD2 matches 11 bases. Specimen: peripheral blood, collected 28 days after the second AZD1222 dose. The CDR3 region is CASSTQRAVAGGPRDTQYF. The DNA for the CDR3 is TGTGCCAGCAGCACCCAGCGGGCAGTAGCGGGAGGGCCGAGGGATACGCAGTATTTT.